The TCR beta chain described here comes from a study of OX40 agonist ivuxolimab in advanced cancers. Across the whole study: Ivuxolimab, an antibody acting as an agonist of OX40 (CD134), was used to treat patients. Study results and caveats: Among the lowest peripheral clonal expansion occurred in 0.1-3.0 mg/kg partial responders.

About this clone: No antigen is known for it.

The CDR3 runs to 14 residues. In germline, CDR1 is WNHNN, CDR2 SYGVQD (reference sequence). V was pared by 7 bases and J by 0 bases, with 4 bases of the junction left unmatched. The timepoints at which blood was sampled were baseline, cycle 4 day 1, and cycle 7 day 1. The assay was immunoSEQ multiplex PCR, and TCRdb's table has in-frame clones only and misses some. The sample includes tens of thousands of clones, around 93% seen only once; the top ten take more than 14%. Sequences were derived from CD4+ or CD8+ T cells sorted from blood, sampled in a trial of the OX40 agonist ivuxolimab. The chain recombines TRBV10-1 with TRBJ2-5, with TRBD2 matching over 8 bases. This clonotype was obtained from an adult with an advanced solid tumor such as melanoma, head and neck, liver or kidney cancer. This CDR3 is CASTASGYQETQYF. The CDR3 region has the DNA TGCGCCAGCACGGCTAGCGGGTACCAAGAGACCCAGTACTTC.